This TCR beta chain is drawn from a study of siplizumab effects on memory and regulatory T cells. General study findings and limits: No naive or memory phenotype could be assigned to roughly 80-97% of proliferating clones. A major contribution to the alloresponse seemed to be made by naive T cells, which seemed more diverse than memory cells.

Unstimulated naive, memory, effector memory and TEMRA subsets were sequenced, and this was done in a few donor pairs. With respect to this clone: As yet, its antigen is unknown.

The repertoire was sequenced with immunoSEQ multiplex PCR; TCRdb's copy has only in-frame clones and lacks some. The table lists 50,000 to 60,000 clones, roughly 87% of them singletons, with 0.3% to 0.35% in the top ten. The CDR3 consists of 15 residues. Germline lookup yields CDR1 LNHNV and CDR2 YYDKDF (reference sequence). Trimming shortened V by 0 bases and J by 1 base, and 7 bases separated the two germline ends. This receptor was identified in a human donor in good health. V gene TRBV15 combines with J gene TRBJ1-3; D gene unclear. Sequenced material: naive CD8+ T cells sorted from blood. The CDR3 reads CATSREKGSGNTIYF. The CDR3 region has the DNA TGTGCCACCAGCAGAGAAAAGGGTTCTGGAAACACCATATATTTT.